This section outlines one T cell receptor (beta chain) sequence together with its context. Its specificity is unknown. The authors produced TCR alpha and TCR beta cDNA libraries with sample barcodes and UMIs by 5'RACE using constant-segment primers. TCRdb fed the 5' RACE reads into MiXCR, producing one record per CDR3 protein. The sample contains about 170,000 distinct CDR3 sequences, 10% to 15% of which appear only once. This record belongs to a study of T-cell memory formation after mild COVID-19. Overall study context: Largely, TCR clusters stayed within a single donor.

Study observations and caveats: Clones that contracted clustered mainly in CM and EM if CD4+ and in EMRA if CD8+.

Deletions cut 6 bases from V and 8 bases from J, with 17 bases between. This CDR3 has 14 residues. Per germline, CDR1 SGHTA and CDR2 FQGNSA. The chain employs TRBV7-2 and TRBJ2-4; D may match TRBD1 or TRBD2 (7 bases each). Material: PBMCs or a T cell subset sorted from them (not recorded which). The receptor's source is a man younger than 35 who had mild COVID-19 (a few samples of this study predate the infection). Cell type and time point are not known. CDR3 coding DNA: TGTGCCAGCAGGGAGGGAGGGGGCTATCACATTCAGTACTTC. Translating gives CASREGGGYHIQYF.